This T cell receptor (beta chain) was observed in a study of cytomegalovirus exposure and HLA in healthy donors. Turning to this clone: The antigen remains undetermined.

This CDR3 spans 14 amino acids. Trimming removed 4 bases at V and 9 bases at J, with 16 bases between. Germline-derived CDR1 and CDR2 are MNHNS and SASEGT. With 60 Vbeta and 13 Jbeta primers, the PCR was carried out. Clones were sequenced by immunoSEQ multiplex PCR, and TCRdb holds only the in-frame ones, with some missing. The sample shows more than 150,000 clones, about three quarters of them seen only once. Findings of the study overall: In a later analysis, CMV-associated beta chains were mostly HLA-associated, it appeared.

This TCR was recovered from a woman aged 40 to 50 in good health and CMV-seropositive. The chain uses TRBV6-1 and TRBJ1-5; D unclear. Input material: PBMCs. The DNA of the CDR3 is TGTGCCAGCAGTGTTCCGGCGGCTCAATGGCCCCAGCATTTT. Encoded protein: CASSVPAAQWPQHF.